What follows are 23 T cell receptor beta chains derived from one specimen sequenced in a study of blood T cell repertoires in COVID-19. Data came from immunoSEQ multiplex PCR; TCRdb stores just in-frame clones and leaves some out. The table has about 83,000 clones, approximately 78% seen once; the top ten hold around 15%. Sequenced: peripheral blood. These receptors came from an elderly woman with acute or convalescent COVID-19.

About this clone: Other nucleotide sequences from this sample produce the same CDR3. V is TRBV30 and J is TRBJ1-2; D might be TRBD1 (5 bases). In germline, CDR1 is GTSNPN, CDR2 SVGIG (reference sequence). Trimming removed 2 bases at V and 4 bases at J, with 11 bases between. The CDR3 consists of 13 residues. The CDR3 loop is CAWSTRGGYGYTF. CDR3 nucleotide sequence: TGTGCCTGGAGTACAAGGGGTGGCTATGGCTACACCTTC.

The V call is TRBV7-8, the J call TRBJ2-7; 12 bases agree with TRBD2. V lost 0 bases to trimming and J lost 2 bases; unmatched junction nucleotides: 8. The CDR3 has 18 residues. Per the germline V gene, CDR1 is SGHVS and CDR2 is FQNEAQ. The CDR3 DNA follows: TGTGCCAGCAGCTTAGCGAGCAGTCGGACTAGCGGGGCCTACGAGCAGTACTTC. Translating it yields CASSLASSRTSGAYEQYF.

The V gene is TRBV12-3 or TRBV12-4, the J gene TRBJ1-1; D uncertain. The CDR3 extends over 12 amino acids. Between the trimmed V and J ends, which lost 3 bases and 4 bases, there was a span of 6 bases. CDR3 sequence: CASSFGGTEAFF. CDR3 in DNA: TGTGCCAGCAGTTTCGGAGGCACTGAAGCTTTCTTT.

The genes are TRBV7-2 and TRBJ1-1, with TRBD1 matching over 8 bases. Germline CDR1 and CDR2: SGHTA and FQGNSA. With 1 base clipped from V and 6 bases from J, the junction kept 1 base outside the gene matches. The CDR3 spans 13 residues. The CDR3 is CASSLGQGPEAFF. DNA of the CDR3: TGTGCCAGCAGCTTAGGACAGGGGCCTGAAGCTTTCTTT.

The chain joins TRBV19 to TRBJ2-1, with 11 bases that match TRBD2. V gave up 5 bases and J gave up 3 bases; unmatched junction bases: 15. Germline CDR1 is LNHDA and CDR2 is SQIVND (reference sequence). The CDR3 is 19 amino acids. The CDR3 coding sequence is TGTGCCAGTAGTCTCGACCCACCAGGTGGACTAGCGGGCTACAATGAGCAGTTCTTC. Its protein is CASSLDPPGGLAGYNEQFF.

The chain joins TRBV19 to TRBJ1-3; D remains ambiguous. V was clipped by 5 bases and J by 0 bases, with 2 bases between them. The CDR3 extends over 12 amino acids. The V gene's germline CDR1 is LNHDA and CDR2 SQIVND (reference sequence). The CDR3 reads CASSLSGNTIYF. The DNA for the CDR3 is TGTGCCAGTAGTCTCTCTGGAAACACCATATATTTT.

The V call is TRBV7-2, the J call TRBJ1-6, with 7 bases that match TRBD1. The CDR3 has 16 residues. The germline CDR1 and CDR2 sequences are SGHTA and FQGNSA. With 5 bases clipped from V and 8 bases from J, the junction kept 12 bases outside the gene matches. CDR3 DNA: TGTGCCAGCAGCCGCAATTCCGGGACAGACTATTCACCCCTCCACTTT. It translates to CASSRNSGTDYSPLHF.

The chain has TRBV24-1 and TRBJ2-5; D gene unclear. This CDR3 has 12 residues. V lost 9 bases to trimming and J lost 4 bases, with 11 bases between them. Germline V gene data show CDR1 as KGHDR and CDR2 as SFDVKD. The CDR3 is CATSNGPETQYF. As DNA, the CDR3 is TGTGCCACCTCTAATGGTCCAGAGACCCAGTACTTC.

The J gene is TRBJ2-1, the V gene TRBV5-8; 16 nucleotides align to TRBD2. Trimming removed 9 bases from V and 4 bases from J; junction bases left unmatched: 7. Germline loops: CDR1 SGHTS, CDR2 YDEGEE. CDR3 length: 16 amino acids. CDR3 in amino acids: CATPGLAGGFYNEQFF. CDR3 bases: TGTGCCACCCCGGGACTAGCGGGGGGGTTTTACAATGAGCAGTTCTTC. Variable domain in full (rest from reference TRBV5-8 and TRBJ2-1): EAGVTQSPTHLIKTRGQQATLRCSPISGHTSVYWYQQALGLGLQFLLWYDEGEERNRGNFPPRFSGRQFPNYSSELNVNALELEDSALYLCATPGLAGGFYNEQFFGPGTRLTVL.

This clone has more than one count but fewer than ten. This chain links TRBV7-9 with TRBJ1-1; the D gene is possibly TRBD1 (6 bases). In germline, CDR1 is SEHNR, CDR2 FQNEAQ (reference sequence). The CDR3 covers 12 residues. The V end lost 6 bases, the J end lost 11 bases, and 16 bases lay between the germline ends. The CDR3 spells CASRKGSRGAFF. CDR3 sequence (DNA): TGTGCCAGCAGAAAGGGGTCTAGGGGGGCTTTCTTT.

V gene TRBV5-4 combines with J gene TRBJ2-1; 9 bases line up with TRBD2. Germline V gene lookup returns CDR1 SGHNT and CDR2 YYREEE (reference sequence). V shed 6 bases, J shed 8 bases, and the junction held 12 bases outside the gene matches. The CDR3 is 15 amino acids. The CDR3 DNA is TGTGCCAGCAACGGTGGGGCTAGCGGGGTCTATGAGCAGTTCTTC. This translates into CASNGGASGVYEQFF.

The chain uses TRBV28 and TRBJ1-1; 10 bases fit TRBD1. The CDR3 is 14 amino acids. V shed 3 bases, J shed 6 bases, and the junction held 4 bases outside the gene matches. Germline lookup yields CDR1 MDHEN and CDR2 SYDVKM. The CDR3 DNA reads TGTGCCAGCAGTTTCACCGGGACAGGGGCTGAAGCTTTCTTT. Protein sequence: CASSFTGTGAEAFF.

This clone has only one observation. The CDR3 DNA is TGTGCCAGCAGCTTAGTTCCCGCGGAAGTCAATGAGCAGTTCTTC. This sequence encodes CASSLVPAEVNEQFF. This rearrangement joins TRBV7-2 to TRBJ2-1; D unresolved. This CDR3 comprises 15 residues. Germline V gene sequence: CDR1 SGHTA, CDR2 FQGNSA. Trimming pared 1 base from V and 6 bases from J, leaving 13 bases between.

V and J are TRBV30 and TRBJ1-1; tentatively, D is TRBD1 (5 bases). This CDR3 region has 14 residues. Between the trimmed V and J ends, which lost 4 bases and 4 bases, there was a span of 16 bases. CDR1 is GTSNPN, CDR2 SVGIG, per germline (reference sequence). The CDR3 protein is CAWTRGRGSTEAFF. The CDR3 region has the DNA TGTGCCTGGACCCGGGGCCGGGGGAGCACTGAAGCTTTCTTT. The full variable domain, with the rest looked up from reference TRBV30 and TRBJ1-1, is SQTIHQWPATLVQPVGSPLSLECTVEGTSNPNLYWYRQAAGRGLQLLFYSVGIGQISSEVPQNLSASRPQDRQFILSSKKLLLSDSGFYLCAWTRGRGSTEAFFGQGTRLTVV.

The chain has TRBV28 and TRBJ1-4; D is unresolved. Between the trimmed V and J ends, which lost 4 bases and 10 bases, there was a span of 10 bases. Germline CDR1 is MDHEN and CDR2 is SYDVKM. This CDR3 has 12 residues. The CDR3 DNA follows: TGTGCCAGCAGTTCAGACGAGGGAAAACTGTTTTTT. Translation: CASSSDEGKLFF.

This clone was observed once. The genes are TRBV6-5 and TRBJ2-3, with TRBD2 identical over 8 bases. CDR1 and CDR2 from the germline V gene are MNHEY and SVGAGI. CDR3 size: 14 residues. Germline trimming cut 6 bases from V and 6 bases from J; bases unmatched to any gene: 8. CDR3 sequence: CASRTGLGRDTQYF. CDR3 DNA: TGTGCCAGCAGAACGGGACTAGGAAGGGATACGCAGTATTTT.

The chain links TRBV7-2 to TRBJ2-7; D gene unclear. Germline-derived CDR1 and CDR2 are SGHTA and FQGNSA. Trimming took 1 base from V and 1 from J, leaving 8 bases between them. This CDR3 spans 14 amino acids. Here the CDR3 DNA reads TGTGCCAGCAGCTTAGGCCCGGGTTCCTACGAGCAGTACTTC. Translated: CASSLGPGSYEQYF.

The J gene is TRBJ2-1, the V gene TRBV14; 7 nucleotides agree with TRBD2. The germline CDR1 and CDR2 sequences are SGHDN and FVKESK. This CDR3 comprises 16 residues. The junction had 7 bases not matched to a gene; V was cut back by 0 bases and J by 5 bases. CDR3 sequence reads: CASSQDAGVIHNEQFF. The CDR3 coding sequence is TGTGCCAGCAGCCAAGATGCGGGGGTGATACACAATGAGCAGTTCTTC.

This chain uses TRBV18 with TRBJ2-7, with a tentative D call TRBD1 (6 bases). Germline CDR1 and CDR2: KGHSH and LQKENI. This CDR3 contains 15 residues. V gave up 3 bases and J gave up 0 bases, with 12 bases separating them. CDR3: CASSPFEGVSYEQYF. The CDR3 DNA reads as TGTGCCAGCTCACCCTTTGAGGGGGTCTCCTACGAGCAGTACTTC.

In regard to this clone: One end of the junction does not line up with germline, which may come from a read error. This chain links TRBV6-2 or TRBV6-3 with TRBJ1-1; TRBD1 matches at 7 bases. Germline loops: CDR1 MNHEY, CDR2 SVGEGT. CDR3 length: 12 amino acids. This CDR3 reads CASSDGGQLNTF. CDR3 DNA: TGTGCCAGCAGTGACGGGGGACAGCTAAATACCTTT.

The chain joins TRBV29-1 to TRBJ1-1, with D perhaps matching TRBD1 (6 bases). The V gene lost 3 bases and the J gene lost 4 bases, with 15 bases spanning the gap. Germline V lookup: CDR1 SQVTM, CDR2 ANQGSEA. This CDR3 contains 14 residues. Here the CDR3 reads CSVDGGRLRTEAFF. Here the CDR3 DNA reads TGCAGCGTTGACGGGGGGCGCCTCCGCACTGAAGCTTTCTTT. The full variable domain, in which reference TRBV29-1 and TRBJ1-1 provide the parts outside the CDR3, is SAVISQKPSRDICQRGTSLTIQCQVDSQVTMMFWYRQQPGQSLTLIATANQGSEATYESGFVIDKFPISRPNLTFSTLTVSNMSPEDSSIYLCSVDGGRLRTEAFFGQGTRLTVV.

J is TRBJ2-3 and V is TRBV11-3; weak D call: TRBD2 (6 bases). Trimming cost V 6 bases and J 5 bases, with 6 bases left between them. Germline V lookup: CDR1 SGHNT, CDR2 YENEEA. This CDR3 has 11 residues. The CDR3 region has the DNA TGTGCCAGCAGGGGGGGAGATACGCAGTATTTT. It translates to CASRGGDTQYF.

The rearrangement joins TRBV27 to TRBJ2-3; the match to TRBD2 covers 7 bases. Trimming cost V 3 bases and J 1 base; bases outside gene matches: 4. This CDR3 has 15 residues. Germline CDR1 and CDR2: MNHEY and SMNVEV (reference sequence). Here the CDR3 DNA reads TGTGCCAGCAGTTTCCCCAGCGGGGGCACAGATACGCAGTATTTT. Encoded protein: CASSFPSGGTDTQYF.